A single sample gave rise to the 24 T cell receptor beta chains below, sequenced in a study of radiation and T cells in renal cell carcinoma. Generated by immunoSEQ multiplex PCR, the TCRdb table keeps only in-frame clones and is missing some. Of approximately 100,000 clones detected, 75% to 90% appear once; the ten largest clones hold 6.5% to 8.5%. The sample's time point: baseline pretreatment blood. Treatment given: 15 Gy SBRT to primary tumor, nephrectomy 4 weeks later. The sequences come from blood, collected from a patient whose treatment included radiotherapy and nephrectomy. All receptors derive from a middle-aged man with renal cell carcinoma.

The V gene is TRBV5-1, the J gene TRBJ2-6; no reliable D call. The germline CDR1 and CDR2 sequences are SGHRS and YFSETQ. V shed 0 bases and J shed 4 bases, with 8 bases lying between them. The CDR3 extends over 15 amino acids. CDR3 region: CASSLEESGANVLTF. The CDR3 nucleotides are TGCGCCAGCAGCTTGGAAGAATCCGGGGCCAACGTCCTGACTTTC.

This chain's CDR3 is CASSQESRYEQYF. DNA of the CDR3: TGCGCCAGCAGCCAAGAAAGCCGCTACGAGCAGTACTTC. The chain combines TRBV4-3 with TRBJ2-7; D gene ambiguous. Trimming removed 0 bases at V and 3 bases at J, with 6 bases between. The CDR3 is 13 residues long. Per the germline V gene, CDR1 is LGHNA and CDR2 is YSLEER.

The chain links TRBV7-9 to TRBJ2-2; 11 bases match TRBD2. The V segment lost 5 bases and the J segment 5 bases; nucleotides outside the gene matches: 7. The V gene's germline CDR1 is SEHNR and CDR2 FQNEAQ (reference sequence). The CDR3 has 16 amino acids. The CDR3 is CASSPLAGGLTGELFF. As DNA, the CDR3 is TGTGCCAGCAGCCCCTTAGCGGGGGGGCTTACCGGGGAGCTGTTTTTT.

V is TRBV4-3 and J is TRBJ2-1; TRBD2 matches at 9 bases. The CDR3 spans 19 residues. Germline CDR1 reads LGHNA; CDR2 reads YSLEER. V dropped 0 bases and J dropped 0; count of bases not matched to a gene: 9. The CDR3 here is CASSQDPIAGAYSYNEQFF. The CDR3 coding sequence is TGCGCCAGCAGCCAAGATCCAATAGCGGGGGCTTACTCCTACAATGAGCAGTTCTTC.

This rearrangement joins TRBV10-3 to TRBJ2-2; TRBD1 matches 8 bases. V lost 7 bases, J lost 1 base, and 5 bases stayed unmatched. This CDR3 comprises 15 residues. Germline V lookup: CDR1 ENHRY, CDR2 SYGVKD. CDR3 residues: CAIKPTGVNTGELFF. CDR3 sequence (DNA): TGTGCCATCAAGCCGACAGGGGTGAACACCGGGGAGCTGTTTTTT.

The V call is TRBV5-1, the J call TRBJ2-5, with 9 bases fitting TRBD2. Looked up from germline, CDR1 is SGHRS and CDR2 is YFSETQ. The trim removed 4 bases at V and 0 bases at J, leaving 4 bases unmatched. The CDR3 runs to 15 residues. CDR3 DNA sequence: TGCGCCAGCAGCGCCAGCGGGAGGAACCAAGAGACCCAGTACTTC. Amino acids: CASSASGRNQETQYF.

The V call is TRBV5-4, the J call TRBJ1-6; D perhaps matches TRBD1 (5 bases). The CDR3 length is 16 residues. Looked up from germline, CDR1 is SGHNT and CDR2 is YYREEE (reference sequence). V was shortened by 0 bases and J by 6 bases, with 13 bases between the two germline ends. In nucleotides, the CDR3 is TGTGCCAGCAGCTTGGCCGTTGTTAGGGGTAATTCACCCCTCCACTTT. Protein: CASSLAVVRGNSPLHF.

This chain joins TRBV9 and TRBJ2-2; no clear D gene. V lost 2 bases, J lost 0 bases, and 8 bases lay in between. Germline V gene lookup returns CDR1 SGDLS and CDR2 YYNGEE. CDR3 size: 15 residues. The chain's CDR3 is CASSVGVANTGELFF. Written as DNA, the CDR3 is TGTGCCAGCAGCGTTGGGGTCGCGAACACCGGGGAGCTGTTTTTT.

This rearrangement joins TRBV5-1 to TRBJ1-6, with D uncertain. Germline V gene data show CDR1 as SGHRS and CDR2 as YFSETQ. The CDR3 length is 18 residues. The V end was cut by 1 base, the J end by 0 bases, with 14 bases between. CDR3 amino acids: CASSLQNIGSSYNSPLHF. The CDR3 nucleotides read TGCGCCAGCAGCTTGCAAAATATTGGGAGCTCCTATAATTCACCCCTCCACTTT.

The chain combines TRBV6-5 with TRBJ2-7; D is perhaps TRBD1 (6 bases). This CDR3 comprises 14 residues. V lost 0 bases to trimming and J lost 5 bases, with 11 bases between them. Per the germline V gene, CDR1 is MNHEY and CDR2 is SVGAGI. The CDR3 sequence: CASSYSNRVDEQYF. CDR3 DNA: TGTGCCAGCAGTTACTCGAACAGGGTGGACGAGCAGTACTTC.

CDR3 loop: CASSHTQNTEAFF. DNA for the CDR3: TGCGCCAGCAGCCATACCCAAAACACTGAAGCTTTCTTT. The V gene is TRBV4-1, the J gene TRBJ1-1; D is undetermined. The CDR3 is made up of 13 amino acids. V shed 3 bases and J shed 2 bases, with 7 bases lying between them. CDR1 is MGHRA, CDR2 YSYEKL, per germline.

This clone occurred once. The chain uses TRBV19 and TRBJ1-5; D not certain. There are 13 residues in the CDR3. CDR1 and CDR2 from the germline V gene are LNHDA and SQIVND (reference sequence). V shed 0 bases and J shed 3 bases, with 3 bases lying between them. DNA of the CDR3: TGTGCCAGTAGTATAGATCCCAATCAGCCCCAGCATTTT. Translated: CASSIDPNQPQHF.

The chain recombines TRBV18 with TRBJ2-5; tentative D call: TRBD1 (5 bases). Trimming took off 2 bases at V and 2 bases at J, with 6 bases between the two ends. The germline CDR1 and CDR2 sequences are KGHSH and LQKENI. This CDR3 is built from 13 residues. The CDR3 here is CASSPRQQETQYF. DNA for the CDR3: TGTGCCAGCTCACCAAGACAGCAAGAGACCCAGTACTTC.

The V call is TRBV6-6, the J call TRBJ1-2; possible D gene TRBD1, 5 bases. The CDR3 is 11 residues long. Trimming cost V 5 bases and J 8 bases, with 9 bases left between them. The germline V gene encodes CDR1 MNHNY and CDR2 SVGAGI (reference sequence). CDR3 sequence: CASSGGAGYTF. In DNA form, the CDR3 reads TGTGCCAGCAGTGGGGGAGCAGGCTACACCTTC.

This rearrangement joins TRBV7-2 to TRBJ2-2; D is uncertain. Germline V gene lookup returns CDR1 SGHTA and CDR2 FQGNSA. V gave up 4 bases and J gave up 2 bases, with 14 bases separating them. This CDR3 spans 16 amino acids. CDR3 amino acids: CASSSNSRGNTGELFF. As DNA, the CDR3 is TGTGCCAGCAGCTCAAACTCTCGAGGTAACACCGGGGAGCTGTTTTTT.

The V and J genes are TRBV30 and TRBJ1-2, with D maybe TRBD1 (5 bases). This CDR3 contains 11 residues. V lost 5 bases to trimming and J lost 5 bases, with 9 bases between them. Germline V lookup: CDR1 GTSNPN, CDR2 SVGIG (reference sequence). The CDR3 is CAWWGGYGYTF. In DNA, the CDR3 is TGTGCCTGGTGGGGGGGTTATGGCTACACCTTC.

V gene TRBV4-3 combines with J gene TRBJ2-4; TRBD1 might be the D (6 bases). There are 18 residues in the CDR3. Germline loops: CDR1 LGHNA, CDR2 YSLEER. Trimming cost V 0 bases and J 1 base, with 16 bases left between them. The chain's CDR3 is CASSQDFRTAGAKNIQYF. The CDR3 DNA is TGCGCCAGCAGCCAAGATTTCCGGACAGCCGGGGCCAAAAACATTCAGTACTTC.

The rearrangement links TRBV4-3 to TRBJ1-2; D unclear. The CDR3 is 16 residues long. The germline V gene has CDR1 LGHNA and CDR2 YSLEER. V shed 0 bases and J shed 2 bases, with 13 bases lying between them. This CDR3 reads CASSQDLGRTNYGYTF. DNA for the CDR3: TGCGCCAGCAGCCAAGATCTAGGACGGACGAACTATGGCTACACCTTC.

This sequence joins TRBV6-1 and TRBJ1-1; D is unclear. Trimming left V 10 bases short and J 8 bases short, with 14 bases between. This CDR3 comprises 11 residues. CDR1 is MNHNS and CDR2 is SASEGT in the germline V gene. The CDR3 region is CATGNLGEAFF. The CDR3, as DNA: TGTGCCACCGGGAATCTAGGGGAAGCTTTCTTT.

The chain uses TRBV5-6 and TRBJ2-2, with a weak D call TRBD2 (6 bases). Germline assignment: CDR1 SGHDT and CDR2 YYEEEE. V lost 4 bases, J lost 2 bases, and 12 bases lay in between. CDR3 size: 15 residues. The CDR3 nucleotides are TGTGCCAGCAGCCCCGCCGGGGGAAACACCGGGGAGCTGTTTTTT. The encoded protein is CASSPAGGNTGELFF.

This clone occurred once. The V and J genes are TRBV5-1 and TRBJ2-5; D not certain. V lost 0 bases, J lost 3 bases, and 12 bases lay in between. The CDR3 sequence is 15 residues long. The germline V gene encodes CDR1 SGHRS and CDR2 YFSETQ. The CDR3 DNA reads TGCGCCAGCAGCTTGGGAGTACAGAGTAAAGAGACCCAGTACTTC. Protein product: CASSLGVQSKETQYF.

The chain has TRBV4-1 and TRBJ2-7; unclear D gene. V was trimmed by 4 bases and J by 4 bases, leaving 11 bases between them. The germline V gene encodes CDR1 MGHRA and CDR2 YSYEKL. The CDR3 is 13 residues long. The CDR3 coding sequence is TGCGCCAGCAGCCCCGTCGGGTGGTACGAGCAGTACTTC. Translating gives CASSPVGWYEQYF.

The chain is built from TRBV11-1 and TRBJ2-2, with D possibly being TRBD1 (5 bases). Trimming left V 1 base short and J 6 bases short, with 15 bases between. The CDR3 length is 16 residues. Germline CDR1 and CDR2: SGHAT and FQDESV (reference sequence). As DNA, the CDR3 is TGTGCCAGCAGCTTAGTAATGCCAGGGTTTCCCGGGGAGCTGTTTTTT. Protein: CASSLVMPGFPGELFF.

The chain has TRBV10-3 and TRBJ1-1, with 8 bases fitting TRBD1. Losses at the gene ends were 10 bases for V and 1 base for J; bases not matched to a gene: 5. CDR1 and CDR2 (germline): ENHRY, SYGVKD. This CDR3 has 13 residues. CDR3 sequence reads: CANSGQANTEAFF. CDR3 in DNA: TGTGCCAACTCGGGACAGGCGAACACTGAAGCTTTCTTT.